This is a list of T cell receptor beta chains from one sample in a study of blood T cell repertoires in COVID-19. The data were produced by immunoSEQ multiplex PCR, yet TCRdb's version contains in-frame clones alone and is incomplete. The data hold more than 200,000 clones, with 88% observed a single time. Sequencing used peripheral blood. Every receptor here comes from a human donor in a cohort sampled during active COVID-19. The CDR3 runs from the conserved cysteine through the conserved F or W. The order of the fields is V gene, clone size, D gene, J gene, CDR3 DNA, CDR3 protein. A D gene is named only where the DNA matches it firmly. The listing skips clone size in some rows; elsewhere it reads once, few, many or a size class.

v_gene: TRBV11-3; abundance: .; d_gene: TRBD2; j_gene: TRBJ2-3; CDR3nt: TGTGCCAGCAGCTTAGGCCTAGCGGAGAGCACAGATACGCAGTATTTT; CDR3aa: CASSLGLAESTDTQYF
v_gene: TRBV7-2; abundance: .; d_gene: TRBD1; j_gene: TRBJ2-7; CDR3nt: TGTGCCAGCAGCTTATACGGACAGGGATCCTACGAGCAGTACTTC; CDR3aa: CASSLYGQGSYEQYF
v_gene: TRBV5-1; abundance: .; d_gene: TRBD1; j_gene: TRBJ2-7; CDR3nt: TGCGCCAGCAGCTTTGGACAGGGGGTGTGGAGCGAGCAGTACTTC; CDR3aa: CASSFGQGVWSEQYF
v_gene: TRBV7-9; abundance: .; d_gene: TRBD2; j_gene: TRBJ2-5; CDR3nt: TGTGCCAGCAGCCAAAGCTTAGCGGGAGAGACCCAGTACTTC; CDR3aa: CASSQSLAGETQYF
v_gene: TRBV7-9; abundance: .; d_gene: TRBD2; j_gene: TRBJ2-3; CDR3nt: TGTGCCAGCAGCCCGGGACTAGCCTTATCCACAGATACGCAGTATTTT; CDR3aa: CASSPGLALSTDTQYF
v_gene: TRBV4-1; abundance: .; d_gene: .; j_gene: TRBJ2-5; CDR3nt: TGCGCCAGCAGCCAAGATTCCAGGGGCGCGGAGACCCAGTACTTC; CDR3aa: CASSQDSRGAETQYF
v_gene: TRBV19; abundance: .; d_gene: .; j_gene: TRBJ1-1; CDR3nt: TGTGCCAGTAGCCTACACCGGGGAGGGTTGGGCACTGAAGCTTTCTTT; CDR3aa: CASSLHRGGLGTEAFF
v_gene: TRBV20-1; abundance: .; d_gene: .; j_gene: TRBJ1-1; CDR3nt: TGCAGTGCTACCTGGACAGCTGAAGCTTTCTTT; CDR3aa: CSATWTAEAFF
v_gene: TRBV5-4; abundance: .; d_gene: TRBD2; j_gene: TRBJ2-3; CDR3nt: TGTGCCAGCAGCTTCTTCGGGGGGAGATCAGATACGCAGTATTTT; CDR3aa: CASSFFGGRSDTQYF
v_gene: TRBV19; abundance: .; d_gene: .; j_gene: TRBJ1-1; CDR3nt: TGTGCCAGTAGTATACTTAACTTAAACACTGAAGCTTTCTTT; CDR3aa: CASSILNLNTEAFF
v_gene: TRBV15; abundance: .; d_gene: TRBD1; j_gene: TRBJ1-1; CDR3nt: TGTGCCACCAGCAGAGTTTATAAGGTTGATAAAAAAATACAGGGGGCAAGAGCTTTCTTT; CDR3aa: CATSRVYKVDKKIQGARAFF
v_gene: TRBV4-2; abundance: once; d_gene: TRBD2; j_gene: TRBJ2-3; CDR3nt: TGTGCCAGCAGCCCCACAACCCGGACTAGCGGGAGGGAATTGGGCTCAGATACGCAGTATTTT; CDR3aa: CASSPTTRTSGRELGSDTQYF
v_gene: TRBV28; abundance: .; d_gene: TRBD1; j_gene: TRBJ2-2; CDR3nt: TGTGCCAGCAGTTTAGGTCAGGGGGCGTGGGCCGGGGAGCTGTTTTTT; CDR3aa: CASSLGQGAWAGELFF
v_gene: TRBV12-3/TRBV12-4; abundance: .; d_gene: TRBD2; j_gene: TRBJ2-7; CDR3nt: TGTGCCAGCAGCCCGAGCGGGAGGGTGCAGTACTTC; CDR3aa: CASSPSGRVQYF
v_gene: TRBV19; abundance: .; d_gene: TRBD1; j_gene: TRBJ2-3; CDR3nt: TGTGCCAGTACCCCGGACAGGGGCACAGATACGCAGTATTTT; CDR3aa: CASTPDRGTDTQYF
v_gene: TRBV3-1/TRBV3-2; abundance: .; d_gene: .; j_gene: TRBJ2-7; CDR3nt: TGTGCCAGCAGCCAGGCCCCGACCTACGAGCAGTACTTC; CDR3aa: CASSQAPTYEQYF
v_gene: TRBV11-3; abundance: .; d_gene: .; j_gene: TRBJ2-1; CDR3nt: TGTGCCAGCAGCTTAAGCATGCAGGGTCAGGACAATGAGCAGTTCTTC; CDR3aa: CASSLSMQGQDNEQFF
v_gene: TRBV30; abundance: .; d_gene: TRBD2; j_gene: TRBJ2-1; CDR3nt: TGTGCCTGGAGTCCCGGGACTAGTTCCAGTGAGCAGTTCTTC; CDR3aa: CAWSPGTSSSEQFF
v_gene: TRBV6-1; abundance: .; d_gene: .; j_gene: TRBJ1-4; CDR3nt: TGTGCCAGCAGTGAAAAATCGGTTGAAAAACTGTTTTTT; CDR3aa: CASSEKSVEKLFF
v_gene: TRBV4-2; abundance: .; d_gene: .; j_gene: TRBJ1-4; CDR3nt: TGTGCCAGCAGCCAAGATGGTCCCCAGGGAGAAAAACTGTTTTTT; CDR3aa: CASSQDGPQGEKLFF
v_gene: TRBV6-5; abundance: .; d_gene: TRBD1; j_gene: TRBJ2-7; CDR3nt: TGTGCCAGCAGTACCCGGGACAGTCCCAGATACGAGCAGTACTTC; CDR3aa: CASSTRDSPRYEQYF
v_gene: TRBV5-1; abundance: few; d_gene: .; j_gene: TRBJ1-1; CDR3nt: TGCGCCAGCAGCCCGGACTTTACAGTAGGGGAGGTAGCTTTCTTT; CDR3aa: CASSPDFTVGEVAFF
v_gene: TRBV6-5; abundance: .; d_gene: .; j_gene: TRBJ1-3; CDR3nt: TGTGCCAGCAGTTCGGAGCTCGCCTCTGGAAACACCATATATTTT; CDR3aa: CASSSELASGNTIYF
v_gene: TRBV10-3; abundance: .; d_gene: .; j_gene: TRBJ2-7; CDR3nt: TGTGCCATCAGTGAGTCATCGAGGGTGTACGAGCAGTACTTC; CDR3aa: CAISESSRVYEQYF
v_gene: TRBV10-3; abundance: .; d_gene: TRBD1; j_gene: TRBJ1-1; CDR3nt: TGTGCCATCAGTGAGGGACAGGGAGGCATTTCTGAAGCTTTCTTT; CDR3aa: CAISEGQGGISEAFF
v_gene: TRBV29-1; abundance: once; d_gene: .; j_gene: TRBJ2-7; CDR3nt: TGCAGCGTTGGGGGGGGCGGGGGAAGCTACGAGCAGTACTTC; CDR3aa: CSVGGGGGSYEQYF
v_gene: TRBV27; abundance: .; d_gene: TRBD2; j_gene: TRBJ2-5; CDR3nt: TGTGCCAGCAGTCCCTCCGGACTAGCGGAGGACCAAGAGACCCAGTACTTC; CDR3aa: CASSPSGLAEDQETQYF
v_gene: TRBV3-1/TRBV3-2; abundance: once; d_gene: .; j_gene: TRBJ2-7; CDR3nt: TGTGCCAGCAGCCAGGGGGGACCAGACGTCAGCGAGCAGTACTTC; CDR3aa: CASSQGGPDVSEQYF
v_gene: TRBV10-3; abundance: .; d_gene: TRBD1; j_gene: TRBJ1-2; CDR3nt: TGTGCCATCAGTGAGTCGACAGGGAACTATGGCTACACCTTC; CDR3aa: CAISESTGNYGYTF
v_gene: TRBV6-5; abundance: .; d_gene: TRBD1; j_gene: TRBJ1-2; CDR3nt: TGTGCCAGCAGTTCCATTCCAGGGGGCTACGGCTACACCTTC; CDR3aa: CASSSIPGGYGYTF
v_gene: TRBV6-6; abundance: .; d_gene: .; j_gene: TRBJ1-5; CDR3nt: TGTGCCAGCAGTTACGTGCCAGGGCATCAGCCCCAGCATTTT; CDR3aa: CASSYVPGHQPQHF
v_gene: TRBV27; abundance: .; d_gene: TRBD1; j_gene: TRBJ1-2; CDR3nt: TGTGCCAGCAGTCGTACAGGGGGCGCAGGCTATGGCTACACCTTC; CDR3aa: CASSRTGGAGYGYTF
v_gene: TRBV4-1; abundance: few; d_gene: TRBD2; j_gene: TRBJ2-3; CDR3nt: TGCGCCAGCAGCCAATATCACTCGGGGGGTACAGATACGCAGTATTTT; CDR3aa: CASSQYHSGGTDTQYF
v_gene: TRBV27; abundance: .; d_gene: .; j_gene: TRBJ1-3; CDR3nt: TGTGCCAGCAGTTTATCGAGGGCTGGAAACACCATATATTTT; CDR3aa: CASSLSRAGNTIYF
v_gene: TRBV11-3; abundance: .; d_gene: .; j_gene: TRBJ2-7; CDR3nt: TGTGCCAGCAGCTCTACAGGGAATTCCTACGAGCAGTACTTC; CDR3aa: CASSSTGNSYEQYF
v_gene: TRBV4-2; abundance: .; d_gene: TRBD1; j_gene: TRBJ1-1; CDR3nt: TGTGCCAGCAGCCAAGAACAGGGGACGAGCACTGAAGCTTTCTTT; CDR3aa: CASSQEQGTSTEAFF
v_gene: TRBV9; abundance: .; d_gene: .; j_gene: TRBJ2-1; CDR3nt: TGTGCCAGCAGCGTAGCGGGGGACTCCTACAATGAGCAGTTCTTC; CDR3aa: CASSVAGDSYNEQFF
v_gene: TRBV18; abundance: .; d_gene: TRBD2; j_gene: TRBJ2-7; CDR3nt: TGTGCCAGCTCGCCAAGCGGGAGGGACGAGCAGTACTTC; CDR3aa: CASSPSGRDEQYF
v_gene: TRBV19; abundance: .; d_gene: TRBD1; j_gene: TRBJ1-2; CDR3nt: TGTGCCAGTAGTCCGGACAGGGTGGTGCGGGGCTACACCTTC; CDR3aa: CASSPDRVVRGYTF
v_gene: TRBV5-5; abundance: .; d_gene: TRBD1; j_gene: TRBJ2-7; CDR3nt: TGTGCCAGCAGCGAGGGACAGGGACCCTACGAGCAGTACTTC; CDR3aa: CASSEGQGPYEQYF
v_gene: TRBV4-3; abundance: few; d_gene: TRBD2; j_gene: TRBJ2-3; CDR3nt: TGCGCCAGCAGCCAAGAGGGGCTAGCGGAGATCACAGATACGCAGTATTTT; CDR3aa: CASSQEGLAEITDTQYF
v_gene: TRBV5-6; abundance: .; d_gene: TRBD2; j_gene: TRBJ2-3; CDR3nt: TGTGCCAGCAGCTTCGGGGGGGCCGCAGATACGCAGTATTTT; CDR3aa: CASSFGGAADTQYF
v_gene: TRBV9; abundance: .; d_gene: .; j_gene: TRBJ2-3; CDR3nt: TGTGCCAGCAGCGTTTTGGACACCGACACAGATACGCAGTATTTT; CDR3aa: CASSVLDTDTDTQYF
v_gene: TRBV10-2; abundance: .; d_gene: TRBD1; j_gene: TRBJ1-4; CDR3nt: TGCGCCAGCAGTGAGTCGCTACAGGGGGTTTATGAAAAACTGTTTTTT; CDR3aa: CASSESLQGVYEKLFF
v_gene: TRBV4-3; abundance: .; d_gene: TRBD1; j_gene: TRBJ1-2; CDR3nt: TGCGCCAGCAGCCAAGATCGTAGGACAGGGCAAAACTATGGCTACACCTTC; CDR3aa: CASSQDRRTGQNYGYTF
v_gene: TRBV18; abundance: .; d_gene: .; j_gene: TRBJ1-2; CDR3nt: TGTGCCAGCTCACCCGGCAGGGAATTCAGTGGCTACACCTTC; CDR3aa: CASSPGREFSGYTF
v_gene: TRBV18; abundance: .; d_gene: TRBD1; j_gene: TRBJ1-4; CDR3nt: TGTGCCAGCTCACCAAGGACAGGGACGGCACGCGGTGAAAAACTGTTTTTT; CDR3aa: CASSPRTGTARGEKLFF
v_gene: TRBV19; abundance: .; d_gene: TRBD2; j_gene: TRBJ2-5; CDR3nt: TGTGCCAGTACCCGGGCCAGCGGGGGGAAAGAGACCCAGTACTTC; CDR3aa: CASTRASGGKETQYF
v_gene: TRBV9; abundance: .; d_gene: .; j_gene: TRBJ1-2; CDR3nt: TGTGCCAGCAGCGTAGGAGTAAGTTTTTGGGGGCAAGGCGGCTACACCTTC; CDR3aa: CASSVGVSFWGQGGYTF
v_gene: TRBV5-1; abundance: .; d_gene: TRBD1; j_gene: TRBJ2-5; CDR3nt: TGCGCCAGCAGCTTGGGGACAGGGGGCCAAGAGACCCAGTACTTC; CDR3aa: CASSLGTGGQETQYF
v_gene: TRBV4-1; abundance: .; d_gene: .; j_gene: TRBJ2-3; CDR3nt: TGCGCCAGCAGCCTTCCCAGGGGCCCTACGCAGTATTTT; CDR3aa: CASSLPRGPTQYF